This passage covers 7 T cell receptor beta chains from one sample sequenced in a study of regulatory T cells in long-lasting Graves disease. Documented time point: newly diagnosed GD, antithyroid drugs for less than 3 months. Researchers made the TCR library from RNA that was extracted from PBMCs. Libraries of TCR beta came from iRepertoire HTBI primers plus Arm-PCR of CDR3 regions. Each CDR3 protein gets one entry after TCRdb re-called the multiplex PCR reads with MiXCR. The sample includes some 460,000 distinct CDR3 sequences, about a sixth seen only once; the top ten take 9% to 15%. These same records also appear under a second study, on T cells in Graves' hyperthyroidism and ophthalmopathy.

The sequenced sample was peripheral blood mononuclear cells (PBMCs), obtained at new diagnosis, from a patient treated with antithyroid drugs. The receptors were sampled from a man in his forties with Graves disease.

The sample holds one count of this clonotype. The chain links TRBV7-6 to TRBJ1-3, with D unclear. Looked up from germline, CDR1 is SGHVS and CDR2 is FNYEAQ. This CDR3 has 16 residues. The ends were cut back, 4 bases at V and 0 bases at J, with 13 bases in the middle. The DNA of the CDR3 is TGTGCCAGCAGCTCCACGACAAGAAGCTCTGGAAACACCATATATTTT. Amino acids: CASSSTTRSSGNTIYF.

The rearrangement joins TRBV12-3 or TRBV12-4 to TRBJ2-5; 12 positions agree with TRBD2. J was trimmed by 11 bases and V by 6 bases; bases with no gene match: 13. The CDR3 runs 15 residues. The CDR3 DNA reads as TGTGCCAGCAGCCCCTCGACTAGCGGGAGAGCTGAGCAGTACTTC. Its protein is CASSPSTSGRAEQYF.

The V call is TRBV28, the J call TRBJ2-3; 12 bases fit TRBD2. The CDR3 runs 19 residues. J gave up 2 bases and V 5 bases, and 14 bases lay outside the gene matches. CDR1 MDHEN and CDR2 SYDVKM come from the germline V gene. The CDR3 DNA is TGTGCCAGCAGTCAGACTAGCGGGAGCCCCAAGGGGTCCACAGATACGCAGTATTTT. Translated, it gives CASSQTSGSPKGSTDTQYF.

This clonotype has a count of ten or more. CDR3 nucleotides: TGTGCCAGCAGCCCGAGTAGCGGGAGGGCAGATACGCAGTATTTT. Translating gives CASSPSSGRADTQYF. This rearrangement joins TRBV7-3 to TRBJ2-3; 11 nucleotides align to TRBD2. Germline trimming cut 5 bases from V and 4 bases from J; bases unmatched to any gene: 5. In germline, CDR1 is SGHTA, CDR2 FQGTGA. This CDR3 is 15 amino acids long.

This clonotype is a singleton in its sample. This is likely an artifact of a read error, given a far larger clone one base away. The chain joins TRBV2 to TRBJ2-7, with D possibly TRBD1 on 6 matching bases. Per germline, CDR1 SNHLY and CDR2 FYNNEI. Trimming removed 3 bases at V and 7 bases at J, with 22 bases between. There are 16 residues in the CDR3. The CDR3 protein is CASSDASTPTGNEQYF. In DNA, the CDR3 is TGTGCCAGCAGTGACGCTAGCACTCCTACAGGGAATGAGCAGTACTTC.

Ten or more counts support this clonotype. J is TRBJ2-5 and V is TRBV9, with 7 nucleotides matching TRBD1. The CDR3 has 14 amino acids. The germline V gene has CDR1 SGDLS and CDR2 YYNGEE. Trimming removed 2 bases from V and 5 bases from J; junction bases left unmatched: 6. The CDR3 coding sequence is TGTGCCAGCAGCGTGGGCCAGGGGGAGGAGACCCAGTACTTC. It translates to CASSVGQGEETQYF.

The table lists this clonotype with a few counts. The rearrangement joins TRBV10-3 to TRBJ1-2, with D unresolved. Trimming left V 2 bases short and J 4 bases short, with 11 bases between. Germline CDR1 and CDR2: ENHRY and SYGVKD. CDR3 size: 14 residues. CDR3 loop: CAISERPGPYGYTF. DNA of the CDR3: TGTGCCATCAGTGAGCGTCCCGGCCCCTATGGCTACACCTTC.